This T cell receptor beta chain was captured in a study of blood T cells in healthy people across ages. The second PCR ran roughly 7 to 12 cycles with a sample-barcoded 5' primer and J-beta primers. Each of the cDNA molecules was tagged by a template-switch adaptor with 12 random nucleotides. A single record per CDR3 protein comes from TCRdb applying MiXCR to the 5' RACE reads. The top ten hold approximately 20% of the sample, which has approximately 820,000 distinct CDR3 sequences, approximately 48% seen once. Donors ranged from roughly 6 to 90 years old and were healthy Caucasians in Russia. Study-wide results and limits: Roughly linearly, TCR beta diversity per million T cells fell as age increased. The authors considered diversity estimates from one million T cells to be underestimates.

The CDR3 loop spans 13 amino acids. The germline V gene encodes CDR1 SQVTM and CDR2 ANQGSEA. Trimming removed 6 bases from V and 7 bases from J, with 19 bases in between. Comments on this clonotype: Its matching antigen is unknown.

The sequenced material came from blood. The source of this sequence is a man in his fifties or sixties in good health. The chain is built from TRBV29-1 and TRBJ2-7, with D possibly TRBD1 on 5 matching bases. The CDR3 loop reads CSVRSVSDNEQYF. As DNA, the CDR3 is TGCAGCGTGCGGTCGGTTTCGGACAATGAGCAGTACTTC.